This T cell receptor (beta chain) came from a study of shared clonotypes between healthy human individuals. Turning to the study itself: Samples came from a couple of female and a few male donors aged 18 to 49.

The naive CD8 fraction comprised CD45RO-negative cells positively selected for CCR7 and excluded terminally differentiated effector memory CD45RA+ cells. Per germline, CDR1 MDHEN and CDR2 SYDVKM. The CDR3 length is 12 residues. V shed 6 bases and J shed 7 bases, with 10 bases lying between them. The repertoire was sequenced with immunoSEQ multiplex PCR; TCRdb's copy has only in-frame clones and lacks some. The sample contains about 650,000 clones, roughly 95% of which appear only once. The receptor was isolated from a woman aged 25-40 years in good health. The rearrangement uses TRBV28 and TRBJ1-3; D call uncertain. Sequencing used naive CD8+ T cells sorted from blood. Here the CDR3 DNA reads TGTGCCAGCAGCCAGGATGCGAACACCATATATTTT. Residues: CASSQDANTIYF.